This T cell receptor beta chain appears in the sequencing data of a study of T-cell memory formation after mild COVID-19. Via MiXCR, TCRdb re-called the 5' RACE reads, giving one row per CDR3 protein. Among approximately 190,000 distinct CDR3 sequences listed, approximately 16% were seen once. Trimming took off 0 bases at V and 5 bases at J, with 11 bases between the two ends. In germline, CDR1 is SGHTA, CDR2 FQGTGA. The CDR3 spans 14 residues. J is TRBJ2-7 and V is TRBV7-3; weak D call: TRBD1 (5 bases). Sample: PBMCs or a T cell subset sorted from them (not recorded which). The clonotype originates from an adult woman who had mild COVID-19 (a few samples of this study predate the infection). Cell type and time point are not known. CDR3 loop: CASSLTGAFDEQYF. CDR3 nucleotide sequence: TGTGCCAGCAGCTTAACAGGGGCCTTCGACGAGCAGTACTTC.